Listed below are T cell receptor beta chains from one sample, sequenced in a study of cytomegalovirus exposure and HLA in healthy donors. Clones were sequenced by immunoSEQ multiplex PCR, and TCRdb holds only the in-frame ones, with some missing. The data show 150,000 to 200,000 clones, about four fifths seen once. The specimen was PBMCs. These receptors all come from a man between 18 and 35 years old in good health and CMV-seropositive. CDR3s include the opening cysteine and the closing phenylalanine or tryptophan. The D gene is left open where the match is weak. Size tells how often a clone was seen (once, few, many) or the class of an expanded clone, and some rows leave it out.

CASTHGQGKDTQYF	TGTGCCAGCACTCACGGTCAGGGGAAAGATACGCAGTATTTT	.	.	TRBV6-5	TRBJ2-3
CASSLGTARTYEQYF	TGTGCCAGCAGCTTAGGGACAGCCCGTACCTACGAGCAGTACTTC	.	.	TRBV13	TRBJ2-7
CAWSARLAWGADTQYF	TGTGCCTGGAGCGCACGACTAGCGTGGGGGGCAGATACGCAGTATTTT	TRBD2	.	TRBV30	TRBJ2-3
CACSRGSEKLFF	TGTGCCTGCAGCAGGGGGAGTGAAAAACTGTTTTTT	TRBD1	.	TRBV30	TRBJ1-4
CASRRQGDSGANVLTF	TGTGCCAGCAGACGACAGGGGGACTCTGGGGCCAACGTCCTGACTTTC	TRBD1	.	TRBV2	TRBJ2-6
CASSRQRKETQYF	TGTGCCAGCAGTAGACAGAGAAAAGAGACCCAGTACTTC	.	once	TRBV28	TRBJ2-5
CASSDQAGVLRDTQYF	TGTGCCAGCAGTGACCAAGCGGGAGTCCTTCGGGATACGCAGTATTTT	TRBD2	.	TRBV6-4	TRBJ2-3
CASSALARYTQYF	TGTGCCAGCAGTGCGCTAGCTCGATATACGCAGTATTTT	.	.	TRBV2	TRBJ2-3
CASSQVTVGGELFF	TGCGCCAGCAGCCAAGTGACAGTCGGCGGGGAGCTGTTTTTT	.	.	TRBV4-3	TRBJ2-2
CASSEYWRDVPHEQYF	TGTGCCAGCAGTGAATATTGGAGGGATGTCCCCCACGAGCAGTACTTC	.	.	TRBV25-1	TRBJ2-7
CASSRDFANTGELFF	TGTGCCAGTTCCCGGGACTTCGCGAACACCGGGGAGCTGTTTTTT	.	.	TRBV27	TRBJ2-2
CASSLYGSQGGDEQFF	TGTGCCAGCAGCTTATACGGGAGTCAGGGTGGAGATGAGCAGTTCTTC	.	.	TRBV7-2	TRBJ2-1
CASTPIPYNEQFF	TGCGCCAGCACCCCTATCCCCTACAATGAGCAGTTCTTC	.	few	TRBV4-1	TRBJ2-1